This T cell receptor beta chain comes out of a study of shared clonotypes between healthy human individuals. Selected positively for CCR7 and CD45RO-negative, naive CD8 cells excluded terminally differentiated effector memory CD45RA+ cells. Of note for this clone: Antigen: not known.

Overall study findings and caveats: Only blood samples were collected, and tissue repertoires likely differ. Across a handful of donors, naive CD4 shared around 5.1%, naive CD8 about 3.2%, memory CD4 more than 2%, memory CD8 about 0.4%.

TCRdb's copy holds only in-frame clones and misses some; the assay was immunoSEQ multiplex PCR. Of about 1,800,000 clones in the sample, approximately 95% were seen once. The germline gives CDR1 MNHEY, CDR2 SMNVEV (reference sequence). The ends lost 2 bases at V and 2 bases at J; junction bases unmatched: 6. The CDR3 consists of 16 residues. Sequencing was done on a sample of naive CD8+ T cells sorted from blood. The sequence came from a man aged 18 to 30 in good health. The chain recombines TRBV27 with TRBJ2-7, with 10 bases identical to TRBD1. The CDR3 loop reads CASSLVSGTGAYEQYF. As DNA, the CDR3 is TGTGCCAGCAGTTTAGTTAGCGGGACAGGGGCCTACGAGCAGTACTTC.